These 22 T cell receptor beta chains share one sample of origin, sequenced in a study of T cells after yellow fever vaccination. TCRdb re-analysed the 5' RACE reads in MiXCR, keeping a single row per CDR3 protein. The data show 450,000 to 550,000 distinct CDR3 sequences, with around 21% seen just once and 14% held by the top ten. The sample here was PBMCs, taken 15 days after the yellow fever booster vaccination. The receptors stem from a man younger than 40 who received the YFV17D yellow fever vaccine.

The chain links TRBV30 to TRBJ2-5; no reliable D call. This CDR3 contains 14 residues. Trimming pared 3 bases from V and 9 bases from J, leaving 20 bases between. CDR1 GTSNPN and CDR2 SVGIG come from the germline V gene (reference sequence). The CDR3 protein is CAWRIGTVGASQYF. CDR3 DNA: TGTGCCTGGAGGATCGGCACGGTCGGCGCTTCCCAGTACTTC.

This clonotype was counted a few times. V and J are TRBV27 and TRBJ2-7; D remains unclear. This CDR3 has 14 residues. Trimming pared 4 bases from V and 5 bases from J, leaving 15 bases between. In germline, CDR1 is MNHEY, CDR2 SMNVEV (reference sequence). CDR3 residues: CASSSGLPRDEQYF. The CDR3 nucleotides are TGTGCCAGCAGTTCGGGTCTTCCTAGGGACGAGCAGTACTTC.

This clonotype has just a few counts. The chain has TRBV29-1 and TRBJ2-2; TRBD1 aligns across 8 bases. Trimming cost V 7 bases and J 7 bases; bases outside gene matches: 2. CDR3 size: 11 residues. Germline CDR1 is SQVTM and CDR2 is ANQGSEA. For the CDR3, the DNA is TGCAGCGCACAGGGGGTCGGGGAGCTGTTTTTT. Amino acids: CSAQGVGELFF.

This clonotype has a handful of counts. V usage is TRBV12-3 or TRBV12-4 and J usage is TRBJ2-7; D not certain. The V and J ends lost 5 bases and 3 bases respectively, with 14 bases between them. The CDR3 totals 14 residues. For the CDR3, the DNA is TGTGCCAGCAGTCCTGGTTACCTAAACTACGAGCAGTACTTC. Amino acids: CASSPGYLNYEQYF.

DNA of the CDR3: TGTGCCAGCAGTGTCAGGGGAATCTACGAGCAGTACTTC. This gives the protein CASSVRGIYEQYF. The chain combines TRBV27 with TRBJ2-7; maybe TRBD1 (6 bases). The CDR3 runs to 13 residues. Germline CDR1 MNHEY, CDR2 SMNVEV (reference sequence). Deletions cut 5 bases from V and 3 bases from J, with 11 bases between.

This clonotype was detected a few times. The chain combines TRBV7-2 with TRBJ2-1; TRBD2 might be the D (6 bases). This CDR3 comprises 15 residues. Germline V gene sequence: CDR1 SGHTA, CDR2 FQGNSA. V was shortened by 5 bases and J by 2 bases, with 13 bases between the two germline ends. The CDR3 loop is CASSIRLDPYNEQFF. CDR3 sequence (DNA): TGTGCCAGCAGCATCAGACTAGACCCCTACAATGAGCAGTTCTTC. The whole variable domain, remainder taken from reference TRBV7-2 and TRBJ2-1, is GAGVSQSPSNKVTEKGKDVELRCDPISGHTALYWYRQSLGQGLEFLIYFQGNSAPDKSGLPSDRFSAERTGGSVSTLTIQRTQQEDSAVYLCASSIRLDPYNEQFFGPGTRLTVL.

This clonotype was counted between two and nine times. The rearrangement joins TRBV20-1 to TRBJ2-1, with a tentative D call TRBD2 (5 bases). V lost 1 base and J lost 8, with 15 bases in between. CDR3 length equals 14 residues. Looked up from germline, CDR1 is DFQATT and CDR2 is SNEGSKA (reference sequence). CDR3: CSARGGWRSDEQFF. The CDR3, as DNA: TGCAGTGCTAGAGGAGGGTGGAGAAGCGATGAGCAGTTCTTC.

The chain couples TRBV15 to TRBJ2-5; no clear D gene. V was pared by 8 bases and J by 2 bases, with 12 bases between. Per the germline V gene, CDR1 is LNHNV and CDR2 is YYDKDF (reference sequence). This CDR3 comprises 13 residues. The CDR3 DNA reads as TGTGCCACCCAGACCACGGTTCAAGAGACCCAGTACTTC. Its protein product is CATQTTVQETQYF.

This clonotype appeared a few times. The V gene is TRBV5-1, the J gene TRBJ2-5, with a weak D call TRBD2 (5 bases). CDR3 length: 15 residues. Between the trimmed V and J ends, which lost 1 base and 3 bases, there was a span of 13 bases. Germline values: CDR1 SGHRS, CDR2 YFSETQ. CDR3 residues: CASSLIEGSKETQYF. The CDR3 DNA reads as TGCGCCAGCAGCTTGATCGAGGGCAGCAAAGAGACCCAGTACTTC.

The V call is TRBV5-1, the J call TRBJ2-5; TRBD1 matches at 9 bases. The CDR3 length is 15 residues. Germline lookup yields CDR1 SGHRS and CDR2 YFSETQ. V gave up 3 bases and J gave up 5 bases; unmatched junction bases: 8. The CDR3 is CASSSGTGLEETQYF. In nucleotides, the CDR3 is TGCGCCAGCAGCTCCGGGACAGGGCTTGAGGAGACCCAGTACTTC.

This chain connects TRBV12-3 or TRBV12-4 to TRBJ2-3, with no clear D. The length of the CDR3 is 13 residues. The V end lost 5 bases, the J end lost 4 bases, and 10 bases lay between the germline ends. CDR3 in DNA: TGTGCCAGCAGTACCGACACCGCAGATACGCAGTATTTT. This sequence encodes CASSTDTADTQYF.

This clonotype was counted a few times. This sequence joins TRBV20-1 and TRBJ2-7; 10 bases match TRBD1. The trim removed 6 bases at V and 5 bases at J, leaving 10 bases unmatched. The CDR3 consists of 14 residues. The germline V gene encodes CDR1 DFQATT and CDR2 SNEGSKA (reference sequence). Written as DNA, the CDR3 is TGCAGTGCCAGGGTCGGGACAGGGGATAACGAGCAGTACTTC. It translates to CSARVGTGDNEQYF.

V and J are TRBV20-1 and TRBJ2-5; D is perhaps TRBD2 (6 bases). Germline CDR1 and CDR2: DFQATT and SNEGSKA (reference sequence). V was clipped by 6 bases and J by 2 bases, with 13 bases between them. There are 13 residues in the CDR3. The DNA of the CDR3 is TGCAGTGCGCCCCGGGACTTGCAAGAGACCCAGTACTTC. It codes for CSAPRDLQETQYF.

The CDR3 loop is CASSQEGSGSTDTQYF. The CDR3 DNA reads TGCGCCAGCAGCCAAGAGGGTAGCGGAAGCACAGATACGCAGTATTTT. The chain links TRBV4-3 to TRBJ2-3; a weak D match, TRBD2 (6 bases). The germline gives CDR1 LGHNA, CDR2 YSLEER. V lost 0 bases to trimming and J lost 0 bases, with 10 bases between them. This CDR3 is 16 amino acids long.

This chain connects TRBV29-1 to TRBJ2-3; D possibly corresponds to TRBD1 (5 bases). Trimming took off 3 bases at V and 2 bases at J, with 12 bases between the two ends. Germline V CDR1 and CDR2: SQVTM, ANQGSEA. The CDR3 runs 14 residues. CDR3 sequence: CSVDADRATDTQYF. The DNA of the CDR3 is TGCAGCGTTGACGCCGACAGAGCCACAGATACGCAGTATTTT.

The genes are TRBV7-2 and TRBJ2-2; D is unresolved. In germline, CDR1 is SGHTA, CDR2 FQGNSA. V was shortened by 9 bases and J by 4 bases, with 9 bases between the two germline ends. The CDR3 loop spans 12 amino acids. This chain's CDR3 is CASFSGTGELFF. CDR3 DNA: TGTGCCAGTTTTAGTGGCACCGGGGAGCTGTTTTTT.

V is TRBV11-2 and J is TRBJ2-1; D gene uncertain. The CDR3 covers 16 residues. Germline assignment: CDR1 SGHAT and CDR2 FQNNGV. The V end was cut by 5 bases, the J end by 5 bases, with 19 bases between. In nucleotides, the CDR3 is TGTGCCAGCAGCAGAATTGGTACTCTAGGAAACAATGAGCAGTTCTTC. Translating gives CASSRIGTLGNNEQFF.

The chain carries TRBV10-2 and TRBJ2-2, with unresolved D. Germline values: CDR1 WSHSY, CDR2 SAAADI. CDR3 length equals 16 residues. The germline V and J ends were trimmed by 2 bases and 6 bases, with 16 bases remaining between them. CDR3 loop: CASSEGQLARAGELFF. DNA of the CDR3: TGCGCCAGCAGTGAGGGTCAGCTCGCTCGGGCCGGGGAGCTGTTTTTT.

This clonotype has only a few counts. The V call is TRBV6-1, the J call TRBJ1-2; possible D gene TRBD1, 5 bases. This CDR3 spans 14 amino acids. V lost 6 bases to trimming and J lost 1 base, with 12 bases between them. Germline V gene lookup returns CDR1 MNHNS and CDR2 SASEGT. The chain's CDR3 is CASSLAGDNYGYTF. CDR3 bases: TGTGCCAGCAGCCTGGCGGGGGATAACTATGGCTACACCTTC.

V usage is TRBV5-5 and J usage is TRBJ2-3; no definite D call. The germline CDR1 and CDR2 sequences are SGHKS and YYEKEE (reference sequence). The CDR3 extends over 18 amino acids. V lost 0 bases and J 0 bases, leaving 17 bases between the germline ends. CDR3 nucleotide sequence: TGTGCCAGCAGCTTGGTGAGAAGAGGCCCCCATAGCACAGATACGCAGTATTTT. It translates to CASSLVRRGPHSTDTQYF. The complete variable domain, with remaining parts taken from reference TRBV5-5 and TRBJ2-3, reads DAGVTQSPTHLIKTRGQQVTLRCSPISGHKSVSWYQQVLGQGPQFIFQYYEKEERGRGNFPDRFSARQFPNYSSELNVNALLLGDSALYLCASSLVRRGPHSTDTQYFGPGTRLTVL.

The rearrangement uses TRBV4-1 and TRBJ2-5, with TRBD2 identical over 13 bases. Trimming removed 1 base from V and 4 bases from J; junction bases left unmatched: 3. Germline CDR1 and CDR2: MGHRA and YSYEKL. The CDR3 runs to 16 residues. CDR3 nucleotides: TGCGCCAGCAGCCAAGTACTAGCGGGAGGGGCAGAGACCCAGTACTTC. This gives the protein CASSQVLAGGAETQYF.

This chain links TRBV20-1 with TRBJ2-3; 7 nucleotides agree with TRBD2. This CDR3 region has 14 residues. V dropped 6 bases and J dropped 2; count of bases not matched to a gene: 8. Germline CDR1 reads DFQATT; CDR2 reads SNEGSKA (reference sequence). The CDR3 sequence is CSAHGGTLTDTQYF. CDR3 nucleotide sequence: TGCAGTGCCCACGGGGGGACTCTCACAGATACGCAGTATTTT.